Listed below are T cell receptor beta chains from one sample, sequenced in a study of beta chain features in type 1 diabetes. Sequencing used immunoSEQ multiplex PCR; TCRdb keeps in-frame clones, though not all of them. The sample yields roughly 450,000 clones, over 10% seen once. Sequencing used naive CD4+ T cells from blood. The receptors come from a woman aged 18 to 35 in good health. Each CDR3 is given with its conserved first and last residue. Each record gives: V gene, D gene, clone size, J gene, CDR3 protein, CDR3 DNA. D genes are given only for firm matches. Some rows have no size entry. The others give once, few or many, or a class for an expanded clone.

>TRBV7-2|TRBD1|few|TRBJ2-2
CASRWPQGAGELFF
TGTGCCAGCAGATGGCCACAGGGGGCCGGGGAGCTGTTTTTT
>TRBV16|-|-|TRBJ1-5
CASSQWTSRADQHF
TGTGCCAGCAGCCAATGGACGTCCAGGGCGGACCAGCATTTT
>TRBV7-9|-|few|TRBJ1-4
CASSRAPGSNEKLFF
TGTGCCAGCAGCCGGGCACCGGGAAGTAATGAAAAACTGTTTTTT
>TRBV5-1|TRBD1|few|TRBJ2-3
CASSLEGANTDTQYF
TGCGCCAGCAGCTTAGAGGGGGCGAACACAGATACGCAGTATTTT
>TRBV4-2|-|-|TRBJ2-2
CASSQDRLIAGELFF
TGTGCCAGCAGCCAAGACCGACTAATTGCCGGGGAGCTGTTTTTT
>TRBV9|TRBD2|few|TRBJ2-1
CASSAGLAGKFNEQFF
TGTGCCAGCAGCGCAGGACTAGCGGGGAAGTTCAATGAGCAGTTCTTC
>TRBV15|TRBD2|-|TRBJ2-3
CATSLGLAVLTDTQYF
TGTGCCACCAGCCTTGGACTAGCGGTACTGACAGATACGCAGTATTTT
>TRBV5-5|TRBD2|-|TRBJ2-7
CASSLELAANYEQYF
TGTGCCAGCAGCTTGGAACTAGCGGCAAACTACGAGCAGTACTTC
>TRBV11-2|-|-|TRBJ2-3
CASRKTVGPDTQYF
TGTGCCAGCAGGAAGACAGTGGGCCCAGATACGCAGTATTTT
>TRBV10-3|TRBD2|-|TRBJ2-5
CAISELAGGETQYF
TGTGCCATCAGTGAGTTAGCGGGAGGGGAGACCCAGTACTTC
>TRBV4-1|-|-|TRBJ2-4
CASSLGLGPNKNIQYF
TGCGCCAGCAGCCTTGGACTTGGGCCGAACAAAAACATTCAGTACTTC
>TRBV7-2|TRBD1|-|TRBJ1-5
CASSGTARSQPQHF
TGTGCCAGCAGCGGGACAGCTAGAAGTCAGCCCCAGCATTTT
>TRBV20-1|-|few|TRBJ2-5
CSASLSETQYF
TGCAGTGCTAGTTTATCCGAGACCCAGTACTTC
>TRBV29-1|-|-|TRBJ2-5
CSVDSGSRGGHF
TGCAGCGTTGACAGCGGGTCGAGGGGCGGGCACTTC
>TRBV29-1|TRBD1|-|TRBJ2-6
CSVGGAGGASGANVLTF
TGCAGCGTTGGGGGGGCAGGGGGCGCGTCTGGGGCCAACGTCCTGACTTTC
>TRBV9|-|once|TRBJ2-5
CASSAQSRSWTWETQYF
TGTGCCAGCAGCGCTCAGTCCCGGTCGTGGACTTGGGAGACCCAGTACTTC
>TRBV7-2|TRBD2|-|TRBJ2-7
CASSSLAGGFYEQYF
TGTGCCAGCAGCTCACTAGCGGGAGGGTTCTACGAGCAGTACTTC
>TRBV5-1|TRBD1|-|TRBJ2-1
CASSQGTVGDEQFF
TGCGCCAGCAGCCAGGGGACAGTAGGGGATGAGCAGTTCTTC
>TRBV28|-|few|TRBJ2-4
CASSWGQNIQYF
TGTGCCAGCAGTTGGGGACAAAACATTCAGTACTTC
>TRBV30|TRBD2|few|TRBJ2-3
CAWSVGLAGNTDTQYF
TGTGCCTGGAGTGTGGGACTAGCGGGGAACACAGATACGCAGTATTTT
>TRBV6-6|TRBD2|-|TRBJ2-1
CASSSLAGGPREQFF
TGTGCCAGCAGTTCACTAGCGGGAGGGCCTAGGGAGCAGTTCTTC
>TRBV7-7|-|-|TRBJ2-3
CASSLGRATDTQYF
TGTGCTAGCAGCTTAGGAAGGGCCACAGATACGCAGTATTTT
>TRBV7-2|TRBD2|few|TRBJ2-1
CASSLRHLAGAWSYNEQFF
TGTGCCAGCAGCTTGAGACATCTAGCGGGAGCATGGTCCTACAATGAGCAGTTCTTC
>TRBV5-4|-|-|TRBJ1-1
CASSHPFKGKYTEAFF
TGTGCCAGCAGCCACCCATTCAAGGGGAAATACACTGAAGCTTTCTTT
>TRBV7-6|-|few|TRBJ1-4
CASSLGQRGRMNEKLFF
TGTGCCAGCAGCTTAGGGCAGAGGGGGAGAATGAATGAAAAACTGTTTTTT
>TRBV25-1|-|-|TRBJ2-7
CASSESGGHYEQYF
TGTGCCAGCAGTGAATCTGGGGGTCACTACGAGCAGTACTTC
>TRBV6-6|-|-|TRBJ1-2
CASSRSQGSYGYTF
TGTGCCAGCAGCCGTTCCCAGGGTAGCTATGGCTACACCTTC
>TRBV7-3|-|-|TRBJ2-5
CASSFDPRETQYF
TGTGCCAGCAGCTTTGACCCGCGGGAGACCCAGTACTTC
>TRBV5-1|-|-|TRBJ1-2
CASSLGSNGAYGYTF
TGCGCCAGCAGCCTAGGGAGTAACGGCGCTTATGGCTACACCTTC
>TRBV7-3|-|few|TRBJ2-5
CASSLSTAAQETQYF
TGTGCCAGCAGCTTATCGACGGCAGCTCAAGAGACCCAGTACTTC
>TRBV29-1|-|-|TRBJ2-6
CSEPGLGLQSGANVLTF
TGCAGCGAGCCGGGACTGGGGTTACAATCTGGGGCCAACGTCCTGACTTTC
>TRBV2|-|few|TRBJ2-7
CASTTGYEQYF
TGTGCCAGCACTACGGGGTACGAGCAGTACTTC
>TRBV30|-|many|TRBJ2-1
CAWRAPVLIEQFF
TGTGCCTGGAGGGCCCCGGTCCTAATTGAGCAGTTCTTC
>TRBV29-1|TRBD2|few|TRBJ2-7
CSVGLAGGRSYEQYF
TGCAGCGTCGGACTAGCGGGAGGGAGAAGCTACGAGCAGTACTTC
>TRBV5-4|TRBD2|-|TRBJ2-3
CASSFRLAGGSTDTQYF
TGTGCCAGCAGCTTTCGACTAGCGGGGGGAAGCACAGATACGCAGTATTTT
>TRBV10-3|-|few|TRBJ1-5
CATHREINQPQHF
TGTGCCACCCACCGCGAGATTAATCAGCCCCAGCATTTT
>TRBV30|-|few|TRBJ1-3
CAWSRAGNSGNTIYF
TGTGCCTGGAGTAGGGCAGGGAACTCTGGAAACACCATATATTTT
>TRBV4-1|-|few|TRBJ1-5
CASSQGLENQPQHF
TGCGCCAGCAGCCAAGGCCTAGAAAATCAGCCCCAGCATTTT
>TRBV6-5|TRBD1|-|TRBJ1-2
CASSRGQGGYGYTF
TGTGCCAGCAGCCGGGGACAGGGGGGCTATGGCTACACCTTC
>TRBV15|TRBD2|few|TRBJ2-7
CATSRGGSSYEQYF
TGTGCCACCAGCAGAGGCGGGAGCTCCTACGAGCAGTACTTC
>TRBV21-1|-|few|TRBJ1-2
CASSAKHLANYGYTF
TGTGCCAGCAGCGCCAAACACCTAGCTAACTATGGCTACACCTTC
>TRBV29-1|-|few|TRBJ1-1
CSVEGGKVNTEAFF
TGCAGCGTTGAGGGGGGGAAGGTGAACACTGAAGCTTTCTTT
>TRBV7-2|-|-|TRBJ2-4
CASSQNLATKNIQYF
TGTGCCAGCAGCCAAAACCTCGCGACCAAAAACATTCAGTACTTC
>TRBV6-6|-|-|TRBJ2-1
CASSYSLASPAGEQFF
TGTGCCAGCAGTTACTCGCTAGCCTCTCCAGCGGGTGAGCAGTTCTTC